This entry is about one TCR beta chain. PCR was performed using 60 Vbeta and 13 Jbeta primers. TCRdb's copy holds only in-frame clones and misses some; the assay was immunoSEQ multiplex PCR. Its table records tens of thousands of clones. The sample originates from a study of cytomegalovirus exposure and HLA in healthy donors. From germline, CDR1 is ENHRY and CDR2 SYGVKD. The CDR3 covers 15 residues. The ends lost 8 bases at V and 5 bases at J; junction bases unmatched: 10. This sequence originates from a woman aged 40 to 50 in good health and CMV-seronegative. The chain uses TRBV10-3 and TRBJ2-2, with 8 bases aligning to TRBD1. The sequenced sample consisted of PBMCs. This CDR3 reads CAIQKFTGGTGELFF. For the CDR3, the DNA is TGTGCCATCCAGAAGTTCACAGGGGGAACCGGGGAGCTGTTTTTT.